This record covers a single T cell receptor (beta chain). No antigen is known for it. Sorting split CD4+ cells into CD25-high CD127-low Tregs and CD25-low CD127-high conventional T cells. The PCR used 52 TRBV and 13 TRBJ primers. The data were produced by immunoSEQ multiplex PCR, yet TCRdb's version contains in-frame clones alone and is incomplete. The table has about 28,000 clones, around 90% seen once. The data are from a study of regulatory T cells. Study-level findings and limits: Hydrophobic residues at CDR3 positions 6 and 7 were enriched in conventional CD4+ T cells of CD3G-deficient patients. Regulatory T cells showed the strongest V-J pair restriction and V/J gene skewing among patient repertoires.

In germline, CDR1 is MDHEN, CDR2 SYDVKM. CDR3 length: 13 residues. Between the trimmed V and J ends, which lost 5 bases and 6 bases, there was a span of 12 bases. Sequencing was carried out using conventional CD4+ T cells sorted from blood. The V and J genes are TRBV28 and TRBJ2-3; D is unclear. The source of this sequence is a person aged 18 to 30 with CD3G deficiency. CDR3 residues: CASSERWADTQYF. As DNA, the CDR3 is TGTGCCAGCAGTGAGAGGTGGGCCGATACGCAGTATTTT.